These 30 T cell receptor beta chains share one sample of origin, sequenced in a study of T cells in Graves' hyperthyroidism and ophthalmopathy (dated by TCRdb to between 2018 and 2020). The protocol used for the library was multiplex PCR. The sequencer was an Illumina HiSeq 2000. The TCR beta CDR3 regions were amplified from RNA transcripts. The TCR CDR3 was subjected to a first round of RT-PCR using the HTBI primer set and the Qiagen OneStep RT-PCR kit. TCRdb reran the public reads through fastp at Q25 and MiXCR, keeping productive beta chains. One record per CDR3 amino acid sequence lists the most common genes and DNA. The sample records some 440,000 distinct CDR3 sequences, 15% to 18% of which are singletons. The biggest ten clones account for about 7.7% of the sample. The sequenced material came from blood. The source of these receptors is a woman under 30 with Graves' hyperthyroidism.

This clonotype was seen many times. The rearrangement joins TRBV11-2 to TRBJ2-5; 9 bases align to TRBD2. V lost 4 bases to trimming and J lost 4 bases; unmatched junction nucleotides: 7. Germline CDR1 is SGHAT and CDR2 is FQNNGV. The CDR3 has 15 residues. For the CDR3, the DNA is TGTGCCAGCAGCTGGGTAGCGGGAGAGGGAGAGACCCAGTACTTC. It codes for CASSWVAGEGETQYF.

This clonotype was recorded many times. Being one base from a much bigger clone, this may be a read error. This chain uses TRBV2 with TRBJ2-2; TRBD2 agrees at 8 bases. CDR1 is SNHLY and CDR2 is FYNNEI in the germline V gene. Unmatched junction bases numbered 1, after V lost 6 bases and J lost 4 bases. The CDR3 loop spans 13 amino acids. CDR3 nucleotide sequence: TGTGCCAGCAGAGGGACTAGCACCGGGGAGCTGTTTTTT. Its protein product is CASRGTSTGELFF.

This clonotype has at least ten counts. The V gene is TRBV12-5, the J gene TRBJ2-5; 10 nucleotides align to TRBD2. The V segment lost 5 bases and the J segment 5 bases; nucleotides outside the gene matches: 5. CDR3 length: 14 residues. The germline CDR1 and CDR2 sequences are LGHNT and FRNRAP. The CDR3 loop reads CASGGGLALETQYF. In DNA form, the CDR3 reads TGTGCTAGTGGTGGGGGACTAGCGTTGGAGACCCAGTACTTC.

This clonotype was found many times. The V and J genes are TRBV6-2 or TRBV6-3 and TRBJ2-5, with TRBD1 identical over 7 bases. The CDR3 has 14 residues. The germline gives CDR1 MNHEY, CDR2 SVGEGT. Trimming removed 8 bases from V and 5 bases from J; junction bases left unmatched: 11. The CDR3 loop is CASALNRQGETQYF. The CDR3 nucleotides read TGTGCCAGCGCTCTCAACCGACAGGGCGAGACCCAGTACTTC.

Ten or more counts support this clonotype. V is TRBV6-6 and J is TRBJ2-1; D is unclear. The CDR3 length is 16 residues. V lost 2 bases, J lost 0 bases, and 11 bases lay in between. Germline assignment: CDR1 MNHNY and CDR2 SVGAGI (reference sequence). The chain's CDR3 is CASSYAPTASYNEQFF. CDR3 coding DNA: TGTGCCAGCAGTTACGCCCCCACGGCCTCCTACAATGAGCAGTTCTTC.

This clonotype was observed at least ten times. The chain employs TRBV6-1 and TRBJ2-7; no clear D gene. Germline V gene sequence: CDR1 MNHNS, CDR2 SASEGT. V dropped 6 bases and J dropped 3 bases, with 9 bases sitting between them. CDR3 length equals 12 residues. The CDR3, as DNA: TGTGCCAGCAGGTCTATAAACTACGAGCAGTACTTC. The encoded protein is CASRSINYEQYF.

This clonotype was found a few times. A much larger clone differs by one base, so this may be a read error. V usage is TRBV20-1 and J usage is TRBJ2-7, with D perhaps TRBD1 (6 bases). Germline CDR1 DFQATT, CDR2 SNEGSKA (reference sequence). Deletions cut 4 bases from V and 7 bases from J, with 23 bases between. The CDR3 sequence is 15 residues long. The DNA of the CDR3 is TGCAGTGCTACCCTTACCGGGACACCGAACAATGAGCAGTACTTC. Amino acid sequence: CSATLTGTPNNEQYF.

This clonotype was recorded once. CDR3 amino acids: CSVEGSWTGGFGETQYF. CDR3 sequence (DNA): TGCAGCGTTGAAGGGTCTTGGACAGGGGGATTTGGGGAGACCCAGTACTTC. The rearrangement joins TRBV29-1 to TRBJ2-5, with 10 bases fitting TRBD1. Germline-derived CDR1 and CDR2 are SQVTM and ANQGSEA. The V and J ends lost 1 base and 5 bases, in that order; junction bases with no gene match: 13. The length of the CDR3 is 17 residues.

This sequence joins TRBV20-1 and TRBJ2-5; D is perhaps TRBD2 (5 bases). Trimming shortened V by 3 bases and J by 3 bases, and 14 bases separated the two germline ends. The CDR3 has 14 amino acids. Germline values: CDR1 DFQATT, CDR2 SNEGSKA (reference sequence). The CDR3 region is CSASELALKETQYF. CDR3 sequence (DNA): TGCAGTGCTAGCGAGCTAGCACTAAAAGAGACCCAGTACTTC.

V gene TRBV20-1 combines with J gene TRBJ2-3; TRBD2 agrees at 9 bases. The CDR3 consists of 16 residues. V lost 1 base, J lost 2 bases, and 7 bases stayed unmatched. Germline V CDR1 and CDR2: DFQATT, SNEGSKA (reference sequence). The CDR3 region has the DNA TGCAGTGCTAGAGGGTTAGCGGGGGTGAACACAGATACGCAGTATTTT. It specifies CSARGLAGVNTDTQYF.

This clonotype was observed a few times. This chain uses TRBV19 with TRBJ2-7, with D perhaps TRBD1 or TRBD2 (5 bases each). In germline, CDR1 is LNHDA, CDR2 SQIVND (reference sequence). Trimming removed 3 bases at V and 7 bases at J, with 19 bases between. CDR3 length: 15 residues. The CDR3 here is CASSMTGTVEVEQYF. CDR3 DNA sequence: TGTGCCAGTAGTATGACCGGGACGGTCGAAGTGGAGCAGTACTTC.

This clonotype was detected ten times or more. V gene TRBV3-1 combines with J gene TRBJ2-3; TRBD2 matches at 12 bases. The germline gives CDR1 LGHDT, CDR2 YNNKEL (reference sequence). The CDR3 consists of 18 residues. Germline trimming cut 4 bases from V and 4 bases from J; bases unmatched to any gene: 12. The CDR3 region is CASSPLAGGPIRPDTQYF. The CDR3 region has the DNA TGTGCCAGCAGCCCTCTAGCGGGGGGGCCAATTCGGCCAGATACGCAGTATTTT.

J is TRBJ1-2 and V is TRBV12-3 or TRBV12-4; possibly TRBD1 for D (6 bases). The CDR3 length is 13 residues. Trimming pared 2 bases from V and 6 bases from J, leaving 10 bases between. CDR3 residues: CASSLTRGHGYTF. The CDR3 DNA is TGTGCCAGCAGTTTAACCAGGGGCCATGGCTACACCTTC.

Only a few counts were recorded for this clonotype. This chain connects TRBV28 to TRBJ1-2, with a weak D call TRBD1 (6 bases). V lost 5 bases, J lost 8 bases, and 18 bases lay in between. The germline CDR1 and CDR2 sequences are MDHEN and SYDVKM. The CDR3 has 14 residues. CDR3 DNA sequence: TGTGCCAGCAGTGGGGGGCCGGGGGCCTGGGGCTACACCTTC. Residues: CASSGGPGAWGYTF.

This clonotype was counted at least ten times. The chain employs TRBV7-9 and TRBJ2-7, with D possibly called TRBD1 or TRBD2 (5 bases each). Trimming pared 5 bases from V and 2 bases from J, leaving 13 bases between. CDR1 and CDR2 (germline): SEHNR, FQNEAQ (reference sequence). The CDR3 runs to 14 residues. DNA for the CDR3: TGTGCCAGCAGCCCGAGGGACGGACCCTACGAGCAGTACTTC. It yields the protein CASSPRDGPYEQYF.

Concerning this clonotype: A read error is possible here, since a much larger clone lies one base away. Here the CDR3 omits its conserved ending phenylalanine or tryptophan, so a read error is the likely source. The CDR3 loop is CASSIGGSGANVLTC. As DNA, the CDR3 is TGTGCCAGTAGTATAGGGGGATCTGGGGCCAACGTCCTGACTTGC. The chain recombines TRBV19 with TRBJ2-6; D is uncertain. Looked up from germline, CDR1 is LNHDA and CDR2 is SQIVND (reference sequence). Trimming cost V 1 base and J 1 base, with 5 bases left between them. The CDR3 length is 15 residues.

This clonotype appeared many times. CDR3 bases: TGCAGCGTGACTCCTCAGGGGGCCCTAAGGGAAGCTTTCTTT. As protein: CSVTPQGALREAFF. The V call is TRBV29-1, the J call TRBJ1-1; 8 bases align to TRBD1. The J segment lost 8 bases and the V segment lost 6 bases, leaving 14 bases of the junction unmatched. CDR1 is SQVTM and CDR2 is ANQGSEA in the germline V gene. The CDR3 extends over 14 amino acids. Full variable domain (rest looked up from reference TRBV29-1 and TRBJ1-1): SAVISQKPSRDICQRGTSLTIQCQVDSQVTMMFWYRQQPGQSLTLIATANQGSEATYESGFVIDKFPISRPNLTFSTLTVSNMSPEDSSIYLCSVTPQGALREAFFGQGTRLTVV.

This chain uses TRBV5-4 with TRBJ2-3, with a tentative D call TRBD2 (5 bases). This CDR3 has 21 residues. V dropped 7 bases and J dropped 5 bases, with 38 bases sitting between them. The V gene's germline CDR1 is SGHNT and CDR2 YYREEE (reference sequence). This CDR3 reads CASRAASTNLRWLNLLDTQYF. CDR3 bases: TGTGCCAGCCGCGCGGCTAGCACGAATCTTCGTTGGCTAAATCTCCTAGATACGCAGTATTTT.

The rearrangement joins TRBV20-1 to TRBJ2-1, with 10 bases that match TRBD1. V trimming: 1 base; J trimming: 6 bases; junction bases outside the gene matches: 9. Per germline, CDR1 DFQATT and CDR2 SNEGSKA (reference sequence). This CDR3 has 16 residues. CDR3 nucleotide sequence: TGCAGTGCTAGAGGGGCGGGGACAGGGGATTTCAATGAGCAGTTCTTC. Protein: CSARGAGTGDFNEQFF.

In its sample, this clonotype was seen many times. Written as DNA, the CDR3 is TGTGCCAGCAGCCAGCCCCAGGGGGCTAATGAAAAACTGTTTTTT. Residues: CASSQPQGANEKLFF. The gene calls are TRBV4-2 and TRBJ1-4; 7 positions agree with TRBD1. Losses at the gene ends were 3 bases for V and 3 bases for J; bases not matched to a gene: 4. Germline V gives CDR1 LGHNA, CDR2 YNFKEQ. The CDR3 loop spans 15 amino acids.

This clonotype was recorded at least ten times. The CDR3 bases are TGTGCCAGCAGTTACGAAGGGCCCTTTGGTGAGCAGTTCTTC. Encoded protein: CASSYEGPFGEQFF. The chain has TRBV6-2 or TRBV6-3 and TRBJ2-1; no firm D call. The V gene's germline CDR1 is MNHEY and CDR2 SVGEGT. V was clipped by 2 bases and J by 9 bases, with 14 bases between them. CDR3 size: 14 residues.

In this sample, this clonotype turned up many times. The DNA for the CDR3 is TGCAGCGTTGAGGTGGCAGACTATGGCTACACCTTC. Its protein is CSVEVADYGYTF. The chain joins TRBV29-1 to TRBJ1-2, with unresolved D. This CDR3 comprises 12 residues. Trimming shortened V by 3 bases and J by 3 bases, and 8 bases separated the two germline ends. Germline CDR1 is SQVTM and CDR2 is ANQGSEA.

This clonotype was observed at least ten times. The chain has TRBV7-6 and TRBJ1-1; TRBD1 is a possible D gene (6 bases). CDR1 and CDR2 (germline): SGHVS, FNYEAQ. V was shortened by 2 bases and J by 3 bases, with 13 bases between the two germline ends. The CDR3 length is 15 residues. The CDR3 nucleotides are TGTGCCAGCAGCTTAAAGGGGCGGACAGACACTGAAGCTTTCTTT. Translation gives CASSLKGRTDTEAFF.

This clonotype showed up many times. The CDR3 loop is CASSLFPGVFGANVLTF. The CDR3 DNA is TGTGCCAGCAGTTTATTTCCGGGGGTCTTTGGGGCCAACGTCCTGACTTTC. V and J are TRBV27 and TRBJ2-6; D may be TRBD2 (6 bases). Germline CDR1 and CDR2: MNHEY and SMNVEV (reference sequence). V was cut by 1 base and J by 3 bases, with 13 bases left in between. The CDR3 runs to 17 residues. Full variable domain (rest looked up from reference TRBV27 and TRBJ2-6): EAQVTQNPRYLITVTGKKLTVTCSQNMNHEYMSWYRQDPGLGLRQIYYSMNVEVTDKGDVPEGYKVSRKEKRNFPLILESPSPNQTSLYFCASSLFPGVFGANVLTFGAGSRLTVL.

This clonotype was counted at least ten times. A junction end diverges from the germline sequence, so it may reflect a read error. V is TRBV2 and J is TRBJ2-5; D possibly matches TRBD1 or TRBD2 (6 bases each). The CDR3 length is 12 residues. Per the germline V gene, CDR1 is SNHLY and CDR2 is FYNNEI. The DNA for the CDR3 is TGTGCCAGCAGGGGACTTAACCGGGACAACGACTTC. It encodes CASRGLNRDNDF.

This chain connects TRBV10-3 to TRBJ2-3; 16 bases are a match to TRBD2. CDR1 is ENHRY, CDR2 SYGVKD, per germline. With 10 bases clipped from V and 0 bases from J, the junction kept 7 bases outside the gene matches. This CDR3 has 17 amino acids. CDR3 sequence reads: CASEGLAGGGSTDTQYF. The CDR3 nucleotides read TGTGCCAGCGAGGGACTAGCGGGGGGGGGAAGCACAGATACGCAGTATTTT.

This clonotype came up many times. The chain links TRBV6-2 or TRBV6-3 to TRBJ2-3; the D call may be TRBD1 or TRBD2 (5 bases each). V gave up 11 bases and J gave up 1 base, with 22 bases separating them. Germline V gene lookup returns CDR1 MNHEY and CDR2 SVGEGT. The CDR3 runs 16 residues. CDR3: CAAGFPGTSRTDTQYF. In DNA, the CDR3 is TGTGCCGCGGGCTTTCCCGGGACCTCGCGCACAGATACGCAGTATTTT.

This chain links TRBV5-1 with TRBJ2-3, with no clear D. The germline V gene has CDR1 SGHRS and CDR2 YFSETQ. The V end was cut by 1 base, the J end by 0 bases, with 9 bases between. CDR3 length: 15 amino acids. The CDR3 region is CASSLFPLSTDTQYF. The CDR3 DNA is TGCGCCAGCAGCTTGTTTCCCTTAAGCACAGATACGCAGTATTTT.

This clonotype was seen more than once but under ten times. The genes are TRBV19 and TRBJ2-3; D unclear. CDR3 size: 16 residues. CDR1 and CDR2 from the germline V gene are LNHDA and SQIVND (reference sequence). V was cut by 3 bases and J by 4 bases, with 17 bases left in between. CDR3 protein: CASSIRVVGRADTQYF. Written as DNA, the CDR3 is TGTGCCAGTAGTATCCGGGTCGTAGGTCGGGCAGATACGCAGTATTTT. Full variable domain (missing parts from reference TRBV19 and TRBJ2-3): DGGITQSPKYLFRKEGQNVTLSCEQNLNHDAMYWYRQDPGQGLRLIYYSQIVNDFQKGDIAEGYSVSREKKESFPLTVTSAQKNPTAFYLCASSIRVVGRADTQYFGPGTRLTVL.

A few counts support this clonotype. The DNA for the CDR3 is TGTGCCAGCAGCGTAGTGACTACCTCCACAGATACGCAGTATTTT. Translating gives CASSVVTTSTDTQYF. This chain links TRBV9 with TRBJ2-3; D is perhaps TRBD2 (5 bases). Looked up from germline, CDR1 is SGDLS and CDR2 is YYNGEE. Trimming removed 0 bases at V and 2 bases at J, with 10 bases between. The CDR3 totals 15 residues.